Below, one TCR beta chain is given with its context. The record originates from a study of blood T cell repertoires in COVID-19. Overall study context: Sample material is recorded as cDNA or gDNA derived from T cells, B-cell-depleted T cells, or PBMCs.

How the authors handled the data: Estimated nucleated cell counts came from reference gene primer amplification. Sequenced by immunoSEQ multiplex PCR; TCRdb stores in-frame clones only, minus some. V and J calls and clone size come straight from that table; D and trimming were deduced from the DNA. The sample records roughly 40,000 clones, roughly 74% being singletons. The CDR3 has 16 residues. Per the germline V gene, CDR1 is ENHRY and CDR2 is SYGVKD. Trimming took off 2 bases at V and 0 bases at J, with 12 bases between the two ends. This chain connects TRBV10-3 to TRBJ2-3, with TRBD2 as a possible D gene (6 bases). The sequence derives from an older man with acute or convalescent COVID-19. The sequenced sample consisted of peripheral blood. CDR3 in amino acids: CAISELGGSSTDTQYF. CDR3 DNA: TGTGCCATCAGTGAGCTTGGAGGGTCGAGCACAGATACGCAGTATTTT.